This T cell receptor (beta chain) was recovered during a study of T cells after yellow fever vaccination. Study-level results: A faster peak, day 5 versus 15, was reached by the weaker secondary response. There was a possibility that FACS-sorted repertoires contained abundant clonotypes contaminating from the bulk population. Once the booster was given, most primary-vaccination clones reappeared, at about 96% for CD4 and more than 85% for CD8.

Template-switching 5'RACE yielded the TCR cDNA; a universal primer site and UMIs were added in the process. Each CDR3 protein is one row after TCRdb ran MiXCR on the 5' RACE reads. Of about 370,000 distinct CDR3 sequences in the sample, around 10% are singletons; the top ten hold around 19%. With 0 bases removed from V and 9 bases from J, the gap between germline ends came to 18 bases. CDR1 and CDR2 (germline): MNHEY, SVGAGI. The CDR3 is made up of 17 amino acids. In this sample, this clonotype turned up a few times. The antigen remains unidentified. This receptor was obtained from a man in his late teens or twenties who received the YFV17D yellow fever vaccine. The sample was PBMCs, taken on the day of the first yellow fever vaccination. The chain is built from TRBV6-5 and TRBJ1-6; D remains unclear. CDR3 residues: CASSYSGRLWMGSPLHF. CDR3 sequence (DNA): TGTGCCAGCAGTTACTCAGGCCGTCTATGGATGGGTTCACCCCTCCACTTT.